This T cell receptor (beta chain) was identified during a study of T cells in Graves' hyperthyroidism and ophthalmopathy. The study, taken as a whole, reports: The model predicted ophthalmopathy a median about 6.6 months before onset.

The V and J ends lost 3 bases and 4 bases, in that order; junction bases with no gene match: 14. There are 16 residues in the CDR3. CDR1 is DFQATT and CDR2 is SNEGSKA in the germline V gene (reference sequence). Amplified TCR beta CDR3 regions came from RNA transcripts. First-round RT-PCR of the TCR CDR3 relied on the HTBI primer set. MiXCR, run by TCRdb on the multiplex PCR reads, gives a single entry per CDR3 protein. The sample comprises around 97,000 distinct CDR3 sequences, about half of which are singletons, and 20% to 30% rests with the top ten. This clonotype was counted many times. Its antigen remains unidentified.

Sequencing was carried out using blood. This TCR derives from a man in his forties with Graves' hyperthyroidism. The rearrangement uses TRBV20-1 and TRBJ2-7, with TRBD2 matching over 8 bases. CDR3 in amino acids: CSASYRVAGGGYEQYF. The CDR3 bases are TGCAGTGCTAGTTACCGGGTGGCGGGGGGAGGGTACGAGCAGTACTTC.